Following are 18 T cell receptor beta chains from one sample sequenced in a study of beta chain features in type 1 diabetes. Study-level findings and limits: Within each of all four CD4+ subsets, Type 1 diabetes patients had TCRB CDR3s that were moderately but significantly shorter.

All of the isolated RNA was reverse transcribed, so expressed TCRB transcripts were sequenced. The data were produced by immunoSEQ multiplex PCR, yet TCRdb's version contains in-frame clones alone and is incomplete. The data show 600,000 to 700,000 clones, over 10% seen once. These receptors' antigens are unknown. Sequencing used naive CD4+ T cells from blood. The receptor source for this set is a man aged 30 to 45 with type 1 diabetes.

This chain uses TRBV5-1 with TRBJ2-3; D is undetermined. CDR3 length: 12 amino acids. The germline gives CDR1 SGHRS, CDR2 YFSETQ. Trimming left V 3 bases short and J 6 bases short, with 8 bases between. Written as DNA, the CDR3 is TGCGCCAGCAGCTATGCACAGGATACGCAGTATTTT. This encodes CASSYAQDTQYF.

The genes are TRBV2 and TRBJ2-3; TRBD1 matches 7 bases. The CDR3 covers 15 residues. The ends lost 6 bases at V and 2 bases at J; junction bases unmatched: 8. Germline lookup yields CDR1 SNHLY and CDR2 FYNNEI. As DNA, the CDR3 is TGTGCCAGCAGCGGCACCGGGACAGTCACAGATACGCAGTATTTT. Its protein is CASSGTGTVTDTQYF.

This chain links TRBV30 with TRBJ1-6, with no clear D. The V and J ends lost 0 bases and 10 bases respectively, with 13 bases between them. CDR3 size: 14 residues. Germline V gene sequence: CDR1 GTSNPN, CDR2 SVGIG (reference sequence). CDR3 region: CAWSVRGDRSPLHF. The CDR3 DNA reads as TGTGCCTGGAGTGTACGCGGGGATCGGTCACCCCTCCACTTT.

Comment on this clone: Additional DNA sequences in this sample encode the identical CDR3. The V gene is TRBV7-2, the J gene TRBJ2-5; D is uncertain. V shed 1 base and J shed 3 bases, with 6 bases lying between them. Per the germline V gene, CDR1 is SGHTA and CDR2 is FQGNSA. The CDR3 spans 13 residues. In DNA form, the CDR3 reads TGTGCCAGCAGCTTAGGACGGAAAGAGACCCAGTACTTC. Translating gives CASSLGRKETQYF.

This clone showed up just a few times. The CDR3: CSVVTGVATEAFF. CDR3 sequence (DNA): TGCAGCGTCGTAACAGGGGTAGCGACTGAAGCTTTCTTT. The chain has TRBV29-1 and TRBJ1-1; 7 nucleotides match TRBD1. Germline CDR1 is SQVTM and CDR2 is ANQGSEA. The CDR3 length is 13 residues. V lost 6 bases, J lost 5 bases, and 9 bases stayed unmatched.

In its sample, this clone was seen a few times. V is TRBV18 and J is TRBJ2-5, with a weak D call TRBD2 (5 bases). The ends were cut back, 2 bases at V and 0 bases at J, with 7 bases in the middle. This CDR3 is 14 amino acids long. In germline, CDR1 is KGHSH, CDR2 LQKENI. The CDR3 here is CASSPFGDQETQYF. In nucleotides, the CDR3 is TGTGCCAGCTCACCATTCGGGGACCAAGAGACCCAGTACTTC.

The chain couples TRBV18 to TRBJ1-1; D not certain. The CDR3 has 14 amino acids. V shed 2 bases and J shed 7 bases, with 14 bases lying between them. The germline gives CDR1 KGHSH, CDR2 LQKENI. As DNA, the CDR3 is TGTGCCAGCTCACCAAGGGTGGGGAAGAATGAAGCTTTCTTT. Translating gives CASSPRVGKNEAFF.

The table lists this clone with a few counts. The chain uses TRBV15 and TRBJ2-7; 7 positions agree with TRBD2. The germline V gene has CDR1 LNHNV and CDR2 YYDKDF (reference sequence). This CDR3 has 16 amino acids. Trimming cost V 1 base and J 5 bases; bases outside gene matches: 11. The CDR3, as DNA: TGTGCCACCAGCAGAGTCTCGGGGACTACCGACCACGAGCAGTACTTC. It codes for CATSRVSGTTDHEQYF. Full variable domain (remainder filled in from reference TRBV15 and TRBJ2-7): DAMVIQNPRYQVTQFGKPVTLSCSQTLNHNVMYWYQQKSSQAPKLLFHYYDKDFNNEADTPDNFQSRRPNTSFCFLDIRSPGLGDTAMYLCATSRVSGTTDHEQYFGPGTRLTVT.

This clone has more than one count but fewer than ten. This sequence joins TRBV12-5 and TRBJ1-5; D call uncertain. The CDR3 length is 14 residues. Germline lookup yields CDR1 LGHNT and CDR2 FRNRAP. The V end lost 6 bases, the J end lost 3 bases, and 12 bases lay between the germline ends. The CDR3 coding sequence is TGTGCTAGTGGGGGCGGAGGGATCAATCAGCCCCAGCATTTT. Amino acids: CASGGGGINQPQHF.

The chain carries TRBV27 and TRBJ1-5; the D is unclear. CDR1 is MNHEY and CDR2 is SMNVEV in the germline V gene (reference sequence). Trimming shortened V by 6 bases and J by 0 bases, and 15 bases separated the two germline ends. The CDR3 has 16 residues. CDR3 nucleotide sequence: TGTGCCAGCAGAGAGAAGGGCACGTATAGCAATCAGCCCCAGCATTTT. This encodes CASREKGTYSNQPQHF.

This clone was detected a few times. At the DNA level, this CDR3 is encoded by other sequences in the same sample as well. The V and J genes are TRBV18 and TRBJ2-1; 9 bases map to TRBD1. The CDR3 is made up of 14 amino acids. V gave up 2 bases and J gave up 7 bases; unmatched junction bases: 3. Germline lookup yields CDR1 KGHSH and CDR2 LQKENI. The CDR3 DNA reads TGTGCCAGCTCACCAGGACAGGGGAGAAATGAGCAGTTCTTC. This codes for CASSPGQGRNEQFF.

This clone was detected only a few times. The chain recombines TRBV10-3 with TRBJ2-7; 11 nucleotides align to TRBD1. The CDR3 totals 14 residues. V lost 5 bases to trimming and J lost 3 bases; unmatched junction nucleotides: 3. Germline values: CDR1 ENHRY, CDR2 SYGVKD. The CDR3: CAISIGTGGYEQYF. CDR3 bases: TGTGCCATCAGTATCGGGACAGGGGGCTACGAGCAGTACTTC.

V gene TRBV7-2 combines with J gene TRBJ1-4; D is unresolved. The germline V and J ends were trimmed by 3 bases and 0 bases, with 5 bases remaining between them. CDR3 length: 14 residues. CDR1 and CDR2 (germline): SGHTA, FQGNSA. The CDR3 DNA follows: TGTGCCAGCAGCTTCGACACAACTAATGAAAAACTGTTTTTT. This encodes CASSFDTTNEKLFF. Based on the CDR3 plus reference TRBV7-2 and TRBJ1-4, the full variable domain is GAGVSQSPSNKVTEKGKDVELRCDPISGHTALYWYRQSLGQGLEFLIYFQGNSAPDKSGLPSDRFSAERTGGSVSTLTIQRTQQEDSAVYLCASSFDTTNEKLFFGSGTQLSVL.

Details on this clone: The same CDR3 arises from other DNA sequences in this sample as well. V gene TRBV9 combines with J gene TRBJ2-1; a weak D match, TRBD2 (6 bases). The CDR3 extends over 15 amino acids. Trimming removed 2 bases from V and 0 bases from J, with 9 bases in between. Germline V CDR1 and CDR2: SGDLS, YYNGEE. The CDR3: CASSVTGDSYNEQFF. CDR3 DNA: TGTGCCAGCAGCGTCACGGGGGACTCCTACAATGAGCAGTTCTTC.

The rearrangement links TRBV14 to TRBJ2-1; TRBD1 matches at 7 bases. The V gene end was trimmed by 4 bases and the J gene end by 6 bases; junction bases not matched to a gene: 15. CDR1 is SGHDN, CDR2 FVKESK, per germline. CDR3 length equals 17 residues. The CDR3 spells CASSRRVRDSFFNEQFF. The CDR3 DNA sequence: TGTGCCAGCAGCCGCAGAGTCCGGGACAGTTTTTTCAATGAGCAGTTCTTC.

This clone was observed a few times. This rearrangement joins TRBV2 to TRBJ1-2; D gene uncertain. Trimming took 8 bases from V and 7 from J, leaving 14 bases between them. From germline, CDR1 is SNHLY and CDR2 FYNNEI. The CDR3 runs 12 residues. The CDR3 here is CASRSGNGGYTF. CDR3 nucleotides: TGTGCCAGCCGATCAGGCAATGGTGGCTACACCTTC.

Only a few counts were recorded for this clone. The rearrangement joins TRBV19 to TRBJ2-5, with a tentative D call TRBD1 (6 bases). V was cut by 6 bases and J by 5 bases, with 7 bases left in between. This CDR3 has 11 amino acids. Per germline, CDR1 LNHDA and CDR2 SQIVND (reference sequence). This CDR3 is CASSQGETQYF. CDR3 in DNA: TGTGCCAGTAGCCAGGGGGAGACCCAGTACTTC.

This clone was counted between two and nine times. The V and J genes are TRBV4-1 and TRBJ2-5, with 10 positions matching TRBD1. The CDR3 loop spans 15 amino acids. Germline CDR1 reads MGHRA; CDR2 reads YSYEKL. The V gene end was trimmed by 1 base and the J gene end by 1 base; junction bases not matched to a gene: 0. The CDR3, as DNA: TGCGCCAGCAGCCAAGGGACAGGGGGCCAAGAGACCCAGTACTTC. Residues: CASSQGTGGQETQYF.